Below, one T cell receptor (beta chain) is given with its context. The target of this receptor is not known. No clone much larger than this one lies a single base away; base qualities are absent. The junction shows trimming of 5 bases on V and 5 bases on J, plus 15 bases between the germline ends. CDR1 is given as SGHTA and CDR2 as FQGNSA, both from the germline V gene. The CDR3, cysteine through phenylalanine, is 14 amino acids long. The DNA shown is the 42-base CDR3, in frame from base 1. Participants in the prospective study were aged about 18 to 89 years, lived in 20 to 25 United States geographic areas, and enrolled through a virtual design. In the prospective study, cohorts were assigned on the basis of participant-reported clinical history obtained from a screening survey and a study questionnaire. In the prospective study, whole blood, serum and a nasopharyngeal or oropharyngeal swab were collected from each participant by mobile phlebotomists. Prospective study participants could optionally give additional blood draws and questionnaires over a 2-month period. Before DNA extraction, prospective study blood samples were shipped either frozen or at room temperature.

This sample is drawn from a study of blood T cell repertoires in COVID-19 (dated by TCRdb to about 2020). Some background on the complete study: The collaborator samples originated in the United States, Italy and Spain and spanned the acute and convalescent phases of COVID-19. The repertoires were made available in a free public database intended to serve as a resource for research on the immune response to SARS-CoV-2. Nearly every sample came with metadata listing a de-identified subject ID, COVID-19 status, age in years and sex. The prospective study material was composed of cDNA or gDNA derived from T cells, B-cell-depleted T cells, or PBMCs. HLA class I and class II types, where available, came from metadata supplied by the sample provider rather than from assay-based typing. Subjects who had been exposed to COVID-19, were actively infected with it, or had recovered from it provided the deeply sampled blood TCRbeta repertoires that made up the dataset. Samples came from the ongoing ImmuneRACE study (first 160 participants) plus 1,254 subjects from 6 global collaborators.

The paper as a whole reports these results and caveats: How much clinical and demographic metadata was included differed by source and by participant, and the metadata was provided uncurated.

TCRbeta CDR3 regions were amplified from genomic DNA by means of the immunoSEQ Assay, a bias-controlled multiplex PCR. The study's own analysis went as follows. The number of nucleated cells in each sample was estimated by amplification of reference gene primers within the assay. To quantify the absolute abundance of each unique TCRbeta CDR3 rearrangement, sequence reads were collapsed and filtered. Productive Simpson clonality was computed per sample as the square root of Simpson's diversity index over productive rearrangements. TCRdb retrieved this table from immuneACCESS and kept in-frame rearrangements only. Not all clones are present; in checked studies, unresolved V genes account for under half, and no reason is known for the remainder. D and trimming come from the DNA, and the V and J calls and clone size come from that table. The sample table lists about 250,000 clones, 65% to 90% of them with a count of one. Clones ranked in the top ten supply approximately 9.6% of the sample.

The specimen sequenced was PBMCs or T cells enriched from blood (not recorded which). The sequence came from a woman in her fifties or sixties with acute COVID-19. The sequence joins TRBV7-2 to TRBJ1-1; TRBD1 could be the D gene, as 6 bases match. In nucleotides, the sequence is TGTGCCAGCAGCCCCACAGGGATGACGACTGAAGCTTTCTTT. Its translation reads: CASSPTGMTTEAFF.